This T cell receptor (beta chain) was retrieved from a study of blood T cell repertoires in COVID-19. About the study: Specimens from acute and convalescent COVID-19 originated in the United States, Italy and Spain. PBMCs, B-cell-depleted T cells, or T cells provided the cDNA or gDNA that made up the material.

Per germline, CDR1 SGHRS and CDR2 YFSETQ. This CDR3 contains 15 residues. Trimming removed 2 bases from V and 1 base from J; junction bases left unmatched: 5. Original data processing: By means of reference gene primer amplification, nucleated cell counts were estimated. Clones were sequenced by immunoSEQ multiplex PCR, and TCRdb holds only the in-frame ones, with some missing. V and J calls and clone size come straight from that table; D and trimming were deduced from the DNA. This sample has tens of thousands of clones; around four fifths occur once, and the top ten carry over 10%. This receptor was taken from a human donor in a cohort sampled during active COVID-19. Sequencing was carried out using peripheral blood. V and J are TRBV5-1 and TRBJ1-1; 7 bases fit TRBD1. The DNA for the CDR3 is TGCGCCAGCAGCTTCCCAGGGACAGCGAACACTGAAGCTTTCTTT. It specifies CASSFPGTANTEAFF. Based on the CDR3 plus reference TRBV5-1 and TRBJ1-1, the full variable domain is KAGVTQTPRYLIKTRGQQVTLSCSPISGHRSVSWYQQTPGQGLQFLFEYFSETQRNKGNFPGRFSGRQFSNSRSEMNVSTLELGDSALYLCASSFPGTANTEAFFGQGTRLTVV.